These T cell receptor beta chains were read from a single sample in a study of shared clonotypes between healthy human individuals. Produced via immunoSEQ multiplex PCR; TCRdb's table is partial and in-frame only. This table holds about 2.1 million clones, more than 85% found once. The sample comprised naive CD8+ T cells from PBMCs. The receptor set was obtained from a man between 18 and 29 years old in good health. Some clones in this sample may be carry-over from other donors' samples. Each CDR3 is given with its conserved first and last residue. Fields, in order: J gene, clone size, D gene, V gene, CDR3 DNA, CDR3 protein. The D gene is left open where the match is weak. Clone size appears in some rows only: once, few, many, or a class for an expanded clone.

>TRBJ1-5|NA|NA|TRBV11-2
TGTGCCAGCAGCTTAGGGCGGGGAAGGTTTCAGCCCCAGCATTTT
CASSLGRGRFQPQHF
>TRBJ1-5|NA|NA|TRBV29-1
TGCAGCGCCTCCGGGGGGGAAGACAGTCAGCCCCAGCATTTT
CSASGGEDSQPQHF
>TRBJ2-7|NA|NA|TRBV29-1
TGCAGCGTTGTCTGGGACGGTAGCTACGAGCAGTACTTC
CSVVWDGSYEQYF
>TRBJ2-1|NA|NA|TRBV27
TGTGCCAGCCTTGGGACCTACAATGAGCAGTTCTTC
CASLGTYNEQFF
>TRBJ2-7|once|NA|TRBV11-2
TGTGCCAGCAGCCCAGCGGCCTACGAGCAGTACTTC
CASSPAAYEQYF
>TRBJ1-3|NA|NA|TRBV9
TGTGCCAGCAGCAAATACGGGGGGGCTGTTAACACCATATATTTT
CASSKYGGAVNTIYF
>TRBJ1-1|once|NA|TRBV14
TGTGCCAGCAGCCAAAACGTGTACCGCACCCCTGAAGCTTTCTTT
CASSQNVYRTPEAFF
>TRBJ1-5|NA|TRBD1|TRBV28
TGTGCCAGCACCAAATCGGGACAGGGGAATCAGCCCCAGCATTTT
CASTKSGQGNQPQHF
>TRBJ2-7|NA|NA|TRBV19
TGTGCCAGTAGTATTTTCACTGGTAGCTACGAGCAGTACTTC
CASSIFTGSYEQYF
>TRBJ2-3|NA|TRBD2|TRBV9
TGTGCCAGCAGCAGAGGACGACTAGCGGGAACAGATACGCAGTATTTT
CASSRGRLAGTDTQYF
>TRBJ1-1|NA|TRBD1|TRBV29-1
TGCAGCGCTGGAACAGGGGCAGGGTTGACTGAAGCTTTCTTT
CSAGTGAGLTEAFF
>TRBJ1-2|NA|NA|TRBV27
TGTGCCAGCAGTAGAACGAGGGGGGGCTATGGCTACACCTTC
CASSRTRGGYGYTF
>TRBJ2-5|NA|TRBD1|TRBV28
TGTGCCAGCAGTGGGGACAGGGGGTACGGTGAGACCCAGTACTTC
CASSGDRGYGETQYF
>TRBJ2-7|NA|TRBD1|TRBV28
TGTGCCAGCAGTTTTGCGGCCAGGGGGCAAGAAGAGCAGTACTTC
CASSFAARGQEEQYF
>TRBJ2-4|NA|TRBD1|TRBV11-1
TGTGCCAGCAGCTTAGCGACAGGGGCCGAAAACATTCAGTACTTC
CASSLATGAENIQYF
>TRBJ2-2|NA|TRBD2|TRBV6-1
TGTGCCACTTCGGTAGCGGGACTCGCCGGGGAGCTGTTTTTT
CATSVAGLAGELFF
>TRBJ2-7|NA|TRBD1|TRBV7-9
TGTGCCAGCAGCTTACCGGGACAGGGTCCCATATCCTACGAGCAGTACTTC
CASSLPGQGPISYEQYF
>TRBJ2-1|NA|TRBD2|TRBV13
TGTGCCAGCAGCCCCGCGGGGACCCCGATTAGGGAGGGCCAACATGAGCAGTTCTTC
CASSPAGTPIREGQHEQFF
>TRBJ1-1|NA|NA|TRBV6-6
TGTGCCAGCAGTTATGGGGCAGGGACCCTCTTCGCTTTCTTT
CASSYGAGTLFAFF
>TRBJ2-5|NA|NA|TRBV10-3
TGTGCCATCAGTGACGTCGGGGGCGGGAGAACCCCCACAGAGACCCAGTACTTC
CAISDVGGGRTPTETQYF